The 28 T cell receptor beta chains given below trace back to one sample, sequenced in a study of Ad26.COV2.S vaccination and SARS-CoV-2 variants. The treatment here: about 20 received Ad26.COV2.S at low or high dose, single or two shots; about 5 received placebo; per-sample allocation not given. The study sampled participants on day 63 after the first vaccine or placebo injection. Clones were sequenced by immunoSEQ multiplex PCR, and TCRdb holds only the in-frame ones, with some missing. Among roughly 350,000 clones, 88% were seen once, and the ten largest hold around 6.4%. This specimen was peripheral blood, taken in a trial of Ad26.COV2.S vaccine versus placebo. Receptor source: a person aged 18-65 years who received the Ad26.COV2.S COVID-19 vaccine or a placebo.

The chain recombines TRBV2 with TRBJ2-7; D is undetermined. The CDR3 totals 13 residues. Germline values: CDR1 SNHLY, CDR2 FYNNEI. V was clipped by 10 bases and J by 7 bases, with 20 bases between them. In DNA, the CDR3 is TGTGCCACCTCTATGGGCCCATTGGGTGAGCAGTACTTC. It yields the protein CATSMGPLGEQYF.

This sequence joins TRBV18 and TRBJ1-5; TRBD1 agrees at 9 bases. The CDR3 contains 18 residues. Germline V lookup: CDR1 KGHSH, CDR2 LQKENI. V was pared by 2 bases and J by 2 bases, with 10 bases of the junction left unmatched. In nucleotides, the CDR3 is TGTGCCAGCTCACCAGCGACAGGGGGACGCCTGGGCAATCAGCCCCAGCATTTT. It is translated as CASSPATGGRLGNQPQHF. The variable domain in full, with the rest retrieved from reference TRBV18 and TRBJ1-5, is NAGVMQNPRHLVRRRGQEARLRCSPMKGHSHVYWYRQLPEEGLKFMVYLQKENIIDESGMPKERFSAEFPKEGPSILRIQQVVRGDSAAYFCASSPATGGRLGNQPQHFGDGTRLSIL.

V usage is TRBV7-3 and J usage is TRBJ2-1; 11 nucleotides match TRBD2. V trimming: 2 bases; J trimming: 10 bases; junction bases outside the gene matches: 10. This CDR3 is 16 amino acids long. CDR1 and CDR2 (germline): SGHTA, FQGTGA. CDR3 sequence: CASSLPMPGLAAEQFF. CDR3 coding DNA: TGTGCCAGCAGCTTACCTATGCCGGGACTAGCGGCGGAGCAGTTCTTC.

The rearrangement uses TRBV3-1 (or the pseudogene TRBV3-2) and TRBJ2-1; 9 bases line up with TRBD2. V dropped 1 base and J dropped 8; count of bases not matched to a gene: 15. From germline, CDR1 is LGHDT and CDR2 YNNKEL (reference sequence). The CDR3 has 18 residues. The DNA for the CDR3 is TGTGCCAGCAGCCAAGGGGAAGCGTTGGCTAGCGGGATCTATGAGCAGTTCTTC. As protein: CASSQGEALASGIYEQFF.

This clone was seen just once. In DNA, the CDR3 is TGTGCCAGCAGTGAATACGAGCAGTACTTC. Its translation: CASSEYEQYF. The rearrangement uses TRBV2 and TRBJ2-7; no clear D. CDR1 SNHLY and CDR2 FYNNEI come from the germline V gene. The CDR3 consists of 10 residues. The V end was cut by 2 bases, the J end by 4 bases, with 0 bases between. Using reference TRBV2 and TRBJ2-7 for the parts outside the CDR3, the full variable domain is EPEVTQTPSHQVTQMGQEVILRCVPISNHLYFYWYRQILGQKVEFLVSFYNNEISEKSEIFDDQFSVERPDGSNFTLKIRSTKLEDSAMYFCASSEYEQYFGPGTRLTVT.

The chain combines TRBV11-2 with TRBJ1-1, with D uncertain. Per the germline V gene, CDR1 is SGHAT and CDR2 is FQNNGV. This CDR3 has 16 residues. V lost 0 bases and J lost 0, with 11 bases in between. The CDR3 DNA reads as TGTGCCAGCAGCTTAGATCCCATCCCCTTGAACACTGAAGCTTTCTTT. As protein: CASSLDPIPLNTEAFF.

The V call is TRBV6-1, the J call TRBJ2-5; D call uncertain. The CDR3 runs to 15 residues. Germline V gene sequence: CDR1 MNHNS, CDR2 SASEGT. Deletions cut 1 base from V and 1 base from J, with 10 bases between. CDR3 in amino acids: CASSEVATRQETQYF. CDR3 bases: TGTGCCAGCAGTGAAGTTGCGACACGCCAAGAGACCCAGTACTTC.

V and J are TRBV11-2 and TRBJ2-3; 7 bases align to TRBD1. Germline V lookup: CDR1 SGHAT, CDR2 FQNNGV. The CDR3 runs to 15 residues. The junction had 1 base not matched to a gene; V was cut back by 0 bases and J by 1 base. The CDR3, as DNA: TGTGCCAGCAGCTTAGAGGGGACAGGCACAGATACGCAGTATTTT. Protein sequence: CASSLEGTGTDTQYF. Looking up the rest from reference TRBV11-2 and TRBJ2-3 gives the full variable domain: EAGVAQSPRYKIIEKRQSVAFWCNPISGHATLYWYQQILGQGPKLLIQFQNNGVVDDSQLPKDRFSAERLKGVDSTLKIQPAKLEDSAVYLCASSLEGTGTDTQYFGPGTRLTVL.

This chain joins TRBV9 and TRBJ2-7; D tentatively reads TRBD1 or TRBD2 (7 bases each). The CDR3 is 17 residues long. Deletions cut 4 bases from V and 3 bases from J, with 23 bases between. Germline V CDR1 and CDR2: SGDLS, YYNGEE. The DNA of the CDR3 is TGTGCCAGCAGCCCCCGGGACTACCAAAGGGGGCTCTACGAGCAGTACTTC. Residues: CASSPRDYQRGLYEQYF.

The chain couples TRBV2 to TRBJ2-1; D is ambiguous. V lost 8 bases and J 10 bases, leaving 12 bases between the germline ends. Looked up from germline, CDR1 is SNHLY and CDR2 is FYNNEI. The CDR3 is 11 amino acids. Written as DNA, the CDR3 is TGTGCCAGCGCCCGTTTTGGGGAGCAGTTCTTC. Encoded protein: CASARFGEQFF.

The V gene is TRBV28, the J gene TRBJ2-5; 14 bases map to TRBD2. Germline lookup yields CDR1 MDHEN and CDR2 SYDVKM. The CDR3 has 19 amino acids. V shed 4 bases, J shed 4 bases, and the junction held 14 bases outside the gene matches. The CDR3 nucleotides are TGTGCCAGCAGTTCCCTGGGACTAGCGGGGGAGAACCCCAGAGAGACCCAGTACTTC. As protein: CASSSLGLAGENPRETQYF.

The V and J genes are TRBV19 and TRBJ1-3; D gene uncertain. V lost 5 bases, J lost 7 bases, and 18 bases lay in between. This CDR3 has 15 residues. Per germline, CDR1 LNHDA and CDR2 SQIVND (reference sequence). The CDR3 bases are TGTGCCAGTAGTCTCCAGAAGGGAAGCGCCAACACCATATATTTT. This sequence encodes CASSLQKGSANTIYF.

This rearrangement joins TRBV5-6 to TRBJ1-5, with a tentative D call TRBD1 (6 bases). The CDR3 totals 14 residues. Germline CDR1 SGHDT, CDR2 YYEEEE. Between the trimmed V and J ends, which lost 2 bases and 6 bases, there was a span of 12 bases. Here the CDR3 reads CASSLEGGTQPQHF. In nucleotides, the CDR3 is TGTGCCAGCAGCTTAGAAGGGGGTACTCAGCCCCAGCATTTT.

The CDR3 sequence is CASSLGNPAGNTIYF. In DNA, the CDR3 is TGTGCCAGCAGCTTGGGCAACCCCGCTGGAAACACCATATATTTT. The chain joins TRBV7-3 to TRBJ1-3; no reliable D call. The CDR3 has 15 amino acids. Trimming removed 3 bases at V and 2 bases at J, with 11 bases between. Germline V gives CDR1 SGHTA, CDR2 FQGTGA.

The J gene is TRBJ2-5, the V gene TRBV15; tentative D call: TRBD1 (5 bases). The V end was cut by 0 bases, the J end by 1 base, with 9 bases between. Per the germline V gene, CDR1 is LNHNV and CDR2 is YYDKDF (reference sequence). The CDR3 length is 15 residues. The CDR3 DNA follows: TGTGCCACCAGCAGAGATCCAGGGCCCCAAGAGACCCAGTACTTC. It yields the protein CATSRDPGPQETQYF.

In this sample, this clone turned up many times. The chain combines TRBV4-2 with TRBJ2-1; 9 bases match TRBD2. The germline CDR1 and CDR2 sequences are LGHNA and YNFKEQ. V shed 1 base, J shed 8 bases, and the junction held 6 bases outside the gene matches. This CDR3 has 15 residues. The CDR3 loop reads CASSQVGGRADEQFF. The CDR3 DNA reads TGTGCCAGCAGCCAAGTCGGCGGGAGGGCCGATGAGCAGTTCTTC.

The rearrangement joins TRBV28 to TRBJ2-2, with D perhaps matching TRBD2 (6 bases). CDR1 is MDHEN and CDR2 is SYDVKM in the germline V gene. Trimming pared 6 bases from V and 5 bases from J, leaving 16 bases between. This CDR3 has 15 residues. CDR3 loop: CASSPSTAGTGELFF. The CDR3 coding sequence is TGTGCCAGCAGCCCCTCAACCGCGGGGACCGGGGAGCTGTTTTTT.

The genes are TRBV4-3 and TRBJ1-5, with 7 positions matching TRBD1. Germline V lookup: CDR1 LGHNA, CDR2 YSLEER. With 3 bases clipped from V and 10 bases from J, the junction kept 18 bases outside the gene matches. This CDR3 region has 17 residues. The CDR3 region has the DNA TGCGCCAGCAGCCAGGACGAGACAGGGCGTGGTCGTAATCCCCAGCATTTT. This sequence encodes CASSQDETGRGRNPQHF.

The chain carries TRBV10-3 and TRBJ2-5; 9 positions match TRBD2. This CDR3 comprises 16 residues. Germline V gives CDR1 ENHRY, CDR2 SYGVKD. J lost 2 bases, V lost 10 bases, and 14 bases had no gene match. The CDR3 DNA follows: TGTGCCACCCAGGCGGCGGGAGGGGGTCTACAAGAGACCCAGTACTTC. The encoded protein is CATQAAGGGLQETQYF.

This clone has just one count. The rearrangement links TRBV6-1 to TRBJ2-5, with a weak D call TRBD2 (7 bases). The CDR3 length is 16 residues. Trimming pared 3 bases from V and 2 bases from J, leaving 16 bases between. Germline V gives CDR1 MNHNS, CDR2 SASEGT. The CDR3 coding sequence is TGTGCCAGCAGTGATTTCGGGGGGCGGGGACAAGAGACCCAGTACTTC. Translation: CASSDFGGRGQETQYF.

V is TRBV7-3 and J is TRBJ2-1; 7 bases fit TRBD1. CDR1 SGHTA and CDR2 FQGTGA come from the germline V gene. This CDR3 has 16 residues. J lost 0 bases, V lost 4 bases, and 6 bases had no gene match. CDR3 sequence: CASSSHRDSSYNEQFF. CDR3 DNA: TGTGCCAGCAGCTCCCATCGGGACAGCTCCTACAATGAGCAGTTCTTC.

The chain links TRBV10-3 to TRBJ2-2, with D tentatively TRBD2 (6 bases). V was pared by 5 bases and J by 1 base, with 8 bases between. Looked up from germline, CDR1 is ENHRY and CDR2 is SYGVKD. The CDR3 runs to 14 residues. CDR3 sequence (DNA): TGTGCCATCAGTATGCGGGAGAACACCGGGGAGCTGTTTTTT. This sequence encodes CAISMRENTGELFF.

The chain employs TRBV18 and TRBJ1-6; TRBD1 matches at 8 bases. Looked up from germline, CDR1 is KGHSH and CDR2 is LQKENI. CDR3 size: 16 residues. J gave up 7 bases and V 5 bases, and 10 bases lay outside the gene matches. CDR3 region: CASSRQGTTANSPLHF. The CDR3 bases are TGTGCCAGCTCAAGACAGGGGACTACGGCGAATTCACCCCTCCACTTT. The full variable domain, with the rest looked up from reference TRBV18 and TRBJ1-6, is NAGVMQNPRHLVRRRGQEARLRCSPMKGHSHVYWYRQLPEEGLKFMVYLQKENIIDESGMPKERFSAEFPKEGPSILRIQQVVRGDSAAYFCASSRQGTTANSPLHFGNGTRLTVT.

The rearrangement links TRBV6-5 to TRBJ2-3; D might be TRBD2 (6 bases). CDR3 size: 16 residues. Germline V gene sequence: CDR1 MNHEY, CDR2 SVGAGI. V shed 3 bases and J shed 0 bases, with 13 bases lying between them. The CDR3 protein is CASSYGGATSTDTQYF. The CDR3 DNA follows: TGTGCCAGCAGTTATGGCGGGGCCACTAGCACAGATACGCAGTATTTT.

The chain joins TRBV1 to TRBJ2-1; TRBD1 was called by the table and not checked on the DNA. TRBV1 is a listed pseudogene. The CDR3 is made up of 20 amino acids. Here the CDR3 reads CTSSSSTGTGHHSDPNEQFF. CDR3 sequence (DNA): TGCACCAGCAGCTCAAGCACCGGGACAGGCCATCACTCCGACCCCAATGAGCAGTTCTTC.

The CDR3 DNA follows: TGTGCCAGCAGCGTAGGCGGGGGCAGGTACGAGCAGTACTTC. Protein product: CASSVGGGRYEQYF. The rearrangement uses TRBV9 and TRBJ2-7; a weak D match, TRBD2 (7 bases). This CDR3 is built from 14 residues. Trimming left V 0 bases short and J 4 bases short, with 11 bases between. The germline V gene encodes CDR1 SGDLS and CDR2 YYNGEE.

The gene calls are TRBV30 and TRBJ1-3; no firm D call. The germline gives CDR1 GTSNPN, CDR2 SVGIG (reference sequence). The V gene lost 2 bases and the J gene lost 0 bases, with 8 bases spanning the gap. The CDR3 contains 14 residues. The DNA of the CDR3 is TGTGCCTGGAGTATTACTACCTCTGGAAACACCATATATTTT. Its protein product is CAWSITTSGNTIYF.

Concerning this clone itself: The junction and the germline gene differ at one end; a read error may be behind it. The gene calls are TRBV5-3 and TRBJ1-1; no clear D. TRBV5-3 is classed as an ORF, of uncertain function. The CDR3 contains 10 residues. The CDR3 reads CVRMGWEAFF. CDR3 sequence (DNA): TGTGTCAGAATGGGATGGGAAGCTTTCTTT.